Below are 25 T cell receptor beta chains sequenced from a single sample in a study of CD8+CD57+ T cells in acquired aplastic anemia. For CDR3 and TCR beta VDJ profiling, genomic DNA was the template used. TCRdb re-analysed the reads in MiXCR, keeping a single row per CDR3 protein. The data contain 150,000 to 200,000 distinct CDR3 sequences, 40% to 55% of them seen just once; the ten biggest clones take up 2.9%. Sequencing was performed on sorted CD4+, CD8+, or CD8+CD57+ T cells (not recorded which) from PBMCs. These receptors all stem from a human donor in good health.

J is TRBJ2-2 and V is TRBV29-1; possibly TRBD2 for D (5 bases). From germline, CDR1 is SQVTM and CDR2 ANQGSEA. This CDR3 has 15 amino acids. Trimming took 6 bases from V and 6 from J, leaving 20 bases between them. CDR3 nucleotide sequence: TGCAGCGTCAAGGGCGGGCTCCACCAACCCGGGGAGCTGTTTTTT. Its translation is CSVKGGLHQPGELFF.

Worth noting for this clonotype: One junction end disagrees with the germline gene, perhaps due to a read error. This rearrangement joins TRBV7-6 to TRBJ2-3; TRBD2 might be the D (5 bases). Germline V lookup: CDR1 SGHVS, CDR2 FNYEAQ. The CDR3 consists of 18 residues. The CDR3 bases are TGTGCTAGCAGCTTAAGGGTTCGCGGGCTTCACTCCACAGATACGCAGTATTTT. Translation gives CASSLRVRGLHSTDTQYF.

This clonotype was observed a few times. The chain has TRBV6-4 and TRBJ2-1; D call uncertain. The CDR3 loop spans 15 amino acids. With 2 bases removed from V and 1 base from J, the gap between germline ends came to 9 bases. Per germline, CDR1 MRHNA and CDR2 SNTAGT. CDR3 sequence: CASSDGTQSYNEQFF. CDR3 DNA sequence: TGTGCCAGCAGTGACGGCACACAATCCTACAATGAGCAGTTCTTC.

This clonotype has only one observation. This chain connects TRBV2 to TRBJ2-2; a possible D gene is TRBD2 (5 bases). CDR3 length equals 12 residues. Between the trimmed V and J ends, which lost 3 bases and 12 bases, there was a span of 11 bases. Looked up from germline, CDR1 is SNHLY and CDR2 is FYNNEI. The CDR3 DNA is TGTGCCAGCAGTGACCACAGAGGGCAGCTGTTTTTT. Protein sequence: CASSDHRGQLFF.

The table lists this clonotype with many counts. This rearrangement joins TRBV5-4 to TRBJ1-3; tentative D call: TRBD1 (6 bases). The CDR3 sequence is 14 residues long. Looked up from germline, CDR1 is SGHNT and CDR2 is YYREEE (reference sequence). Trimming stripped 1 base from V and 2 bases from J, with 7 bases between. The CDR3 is CASSLTGPGNTIYF. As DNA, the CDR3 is TGTGCCAGCAGCTTGACAGGGCCTGGAAACACCATATATTTT.

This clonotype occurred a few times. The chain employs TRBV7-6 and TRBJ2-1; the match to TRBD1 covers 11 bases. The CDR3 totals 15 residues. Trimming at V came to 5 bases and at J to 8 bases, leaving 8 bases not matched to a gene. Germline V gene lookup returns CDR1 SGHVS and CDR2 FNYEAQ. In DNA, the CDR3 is TGTGCCAGCAGCGCACTCGGACAGGGGGCTTATGAGCAGTTCTTC. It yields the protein CASSALGQGAYEQFF.

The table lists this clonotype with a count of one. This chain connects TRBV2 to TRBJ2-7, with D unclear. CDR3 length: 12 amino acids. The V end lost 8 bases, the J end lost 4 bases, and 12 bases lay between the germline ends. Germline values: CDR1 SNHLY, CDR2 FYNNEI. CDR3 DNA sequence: TGTGCCAGCTCCCCTGAGAGGTACGAGCAGTACTTC. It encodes CASSPERYEQYF.

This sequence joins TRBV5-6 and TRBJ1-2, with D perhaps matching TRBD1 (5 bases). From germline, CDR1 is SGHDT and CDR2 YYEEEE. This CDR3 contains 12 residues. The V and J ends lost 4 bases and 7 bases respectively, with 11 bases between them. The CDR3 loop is CASSPGWTGYTF. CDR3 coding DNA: TGTGCCAGCAGCCCAGGGTGGACTGGCTACACCTTC.

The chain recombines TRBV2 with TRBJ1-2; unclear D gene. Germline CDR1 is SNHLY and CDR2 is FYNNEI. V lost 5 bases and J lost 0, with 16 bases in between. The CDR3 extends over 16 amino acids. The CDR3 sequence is CASSQTDETTNYGYTF. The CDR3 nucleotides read TGTGCCAGCAGTCAAACGGACGAAACGACTAACTATGGCTACACCTTC.

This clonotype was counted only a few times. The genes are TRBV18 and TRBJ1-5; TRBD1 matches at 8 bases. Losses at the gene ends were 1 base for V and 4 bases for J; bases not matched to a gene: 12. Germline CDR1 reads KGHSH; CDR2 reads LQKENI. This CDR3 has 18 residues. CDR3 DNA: TGTGCCAGCTCACCACTTCCGCCAGGGGGCACCGAAAATCAGCCCCAGCATTTT. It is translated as CASSPLPPGGTENQPQHF.

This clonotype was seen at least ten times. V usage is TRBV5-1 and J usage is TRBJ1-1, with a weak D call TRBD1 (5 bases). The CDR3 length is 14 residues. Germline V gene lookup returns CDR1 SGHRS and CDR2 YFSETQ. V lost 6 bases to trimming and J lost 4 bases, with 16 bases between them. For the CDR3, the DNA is TGCGCCAGCAACTCTGAGGGGCGCGCCACTGAAGCTTTCTTT. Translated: CASNSEGRATEAFF.

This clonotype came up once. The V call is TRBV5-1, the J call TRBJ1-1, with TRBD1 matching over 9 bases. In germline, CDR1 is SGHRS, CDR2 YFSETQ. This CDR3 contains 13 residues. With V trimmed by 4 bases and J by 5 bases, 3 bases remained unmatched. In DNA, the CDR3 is TGCGCCAGCAGCGGGGGGACAGGGACTGAAGCTTTCTTT. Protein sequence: CASSGGTGTEAFF.

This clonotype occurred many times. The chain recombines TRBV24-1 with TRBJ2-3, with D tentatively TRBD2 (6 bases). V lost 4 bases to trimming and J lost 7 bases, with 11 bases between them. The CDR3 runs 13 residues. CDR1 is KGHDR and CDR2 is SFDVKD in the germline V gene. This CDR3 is CATSDPGLNTQYF. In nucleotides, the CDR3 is TGTGCCACCAGTGACCCTGGACTAAATACGCAGTATTTT.

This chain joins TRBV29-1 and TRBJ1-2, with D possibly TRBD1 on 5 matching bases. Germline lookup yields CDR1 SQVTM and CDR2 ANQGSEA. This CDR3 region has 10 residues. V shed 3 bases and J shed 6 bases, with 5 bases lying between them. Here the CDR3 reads CSVDRDGYTF. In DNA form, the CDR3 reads TGCAGCGTTGACAGGGATGGCTACACCTTC.

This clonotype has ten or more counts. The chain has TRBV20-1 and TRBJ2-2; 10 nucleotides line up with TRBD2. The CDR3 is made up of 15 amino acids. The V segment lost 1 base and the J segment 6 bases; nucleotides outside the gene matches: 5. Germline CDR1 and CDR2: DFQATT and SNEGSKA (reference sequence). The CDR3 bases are TGCAGTGCTAGAGGCAGCGGGGGGGGGTCCGGGGAGCTGTTTTTT. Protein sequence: CSARGSGGGSGELFF.

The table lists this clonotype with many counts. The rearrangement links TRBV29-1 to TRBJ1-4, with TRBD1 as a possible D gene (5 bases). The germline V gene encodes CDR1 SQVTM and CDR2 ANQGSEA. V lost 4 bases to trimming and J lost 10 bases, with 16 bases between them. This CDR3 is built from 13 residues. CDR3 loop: CSVAGKLSGKLFF. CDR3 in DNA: TGCAGCGTTGCAGGGAAGTTAAGTGGAAAACTGTTTTTT.

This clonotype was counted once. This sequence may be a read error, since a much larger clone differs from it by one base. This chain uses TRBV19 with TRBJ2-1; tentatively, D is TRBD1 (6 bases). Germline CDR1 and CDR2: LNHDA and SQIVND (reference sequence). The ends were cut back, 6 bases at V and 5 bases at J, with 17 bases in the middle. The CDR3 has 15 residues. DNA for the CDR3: TGTGCCAGTAGGGAGGACAGAAAGGGACACAATGAGCAGTTCTTC. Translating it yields CASREDRKGHNEQFF.

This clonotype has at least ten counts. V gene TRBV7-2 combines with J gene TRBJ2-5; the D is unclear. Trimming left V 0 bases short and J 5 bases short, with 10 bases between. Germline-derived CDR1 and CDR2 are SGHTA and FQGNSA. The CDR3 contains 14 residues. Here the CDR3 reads CASSLAGFRETQYF. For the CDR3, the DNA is TGTGCCAGCAGCTTAGCAGGGTTTCGGGAGACCCAGTACTTC. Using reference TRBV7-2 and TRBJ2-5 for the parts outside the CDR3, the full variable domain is GAGVSQSPSNKVTEKGKDVELRCDPISGHTALYWYRQSLGQGLEFLIYFQGNSAPDKSGLPSDRFSAERTGGSVSTLTIQRTQQEDSAVYLCASSLAGFRETQYFGPGTRLLVL.

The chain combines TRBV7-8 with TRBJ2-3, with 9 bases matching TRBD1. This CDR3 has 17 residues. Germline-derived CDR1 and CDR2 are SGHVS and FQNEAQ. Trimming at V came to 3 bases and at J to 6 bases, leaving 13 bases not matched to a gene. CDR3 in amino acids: CASSFRAGTGRGDTQYF. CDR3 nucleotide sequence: TGTGCCAGCAGCTTTAGGGCCGGGACAGGGAGGGGGGATACGCAGTATTTT.

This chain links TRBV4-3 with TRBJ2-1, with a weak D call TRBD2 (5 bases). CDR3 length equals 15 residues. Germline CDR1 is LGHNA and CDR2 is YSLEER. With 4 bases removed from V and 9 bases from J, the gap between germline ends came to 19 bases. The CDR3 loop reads CASSPSRALAIEQFF. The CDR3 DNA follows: TGCGCCAGCAGCCCCTCCAGAGCGCTAGCTATTGAGCAGTTCTTC.

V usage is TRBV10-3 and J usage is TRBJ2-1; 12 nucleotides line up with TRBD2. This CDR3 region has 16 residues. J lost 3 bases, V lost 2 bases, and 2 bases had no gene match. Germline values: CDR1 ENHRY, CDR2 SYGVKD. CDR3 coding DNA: TGTGCCATCAGTGAGAGGACTAGCGGGATCTACAATGAGCAGTTCTTC. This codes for CAISERTSGIYNEQFF.

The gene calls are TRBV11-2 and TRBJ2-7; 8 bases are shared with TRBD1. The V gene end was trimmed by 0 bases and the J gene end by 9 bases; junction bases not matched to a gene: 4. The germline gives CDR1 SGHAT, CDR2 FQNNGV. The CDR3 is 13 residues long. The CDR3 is CASSLEPGGGQYF. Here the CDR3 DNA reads TGTGCCAGCAGCTTAGAACCAGGGGGCGGGCAGTACTTC.

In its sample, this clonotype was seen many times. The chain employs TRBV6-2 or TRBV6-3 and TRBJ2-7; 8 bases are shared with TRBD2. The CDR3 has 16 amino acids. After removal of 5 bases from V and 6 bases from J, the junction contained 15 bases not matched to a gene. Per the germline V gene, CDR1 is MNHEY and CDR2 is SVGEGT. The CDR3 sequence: CASSPPHSGSWGEQYF. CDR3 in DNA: TGTGCCAGCAGTCCACCTCACAGCGGGAGTTGGGGCGAGCAGTACTTC.

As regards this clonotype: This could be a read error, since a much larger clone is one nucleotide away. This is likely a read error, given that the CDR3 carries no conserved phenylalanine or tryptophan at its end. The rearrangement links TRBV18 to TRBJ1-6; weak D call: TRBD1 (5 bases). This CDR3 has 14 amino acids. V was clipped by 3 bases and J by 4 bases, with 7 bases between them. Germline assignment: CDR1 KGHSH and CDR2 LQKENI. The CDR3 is CASSPQGYNSPLHS. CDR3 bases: TGTGCCAGCTCACCCCAGGGTTATAATTCACCCCTCCACTCT.

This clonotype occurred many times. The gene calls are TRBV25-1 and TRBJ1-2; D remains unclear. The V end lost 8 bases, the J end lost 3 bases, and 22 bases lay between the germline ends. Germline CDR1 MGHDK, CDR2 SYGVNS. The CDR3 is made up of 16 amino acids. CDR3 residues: CASATRSGAGYYGYTF. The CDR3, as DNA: TGTGCCAGCGCGACTCGCTCGGGTGCGGGGTACTATGGCTACACCTTC.